A single sample gave rise to the 3 T cell receptor beta chains below, sequenced in a study of cytomegalovirus exposure and HLA in healthy donors (dated by TCRdb to between 2016 and 2019). The library relied on the immunoSEQ multiplex PCR assay. The multiplex PCR relied on a mix of 60 forward primers for TCR Vbeta segments and 13 reverse primers for TCR Jbeta segments. Entries here come from immuneACCESS through TCRdb and include only in-frame sequences with V and J called. Some clones fail to appear in such tables; in the studies checked, an unresolved V gene covers under half of the shortfall, and the cause of the remainder is unknown. Within this sample are about 150,000 clones, with roughly three quarters of them counted one time only. The ten biggest clones cover approximately 8% of the sample. Source material: PBMCs. All receptors come from a man aged 25 to 45 in good health and CMV-seropositive.

The genes are TRBV6-6 and TRBJ2-1, with 10 bases matching TRBD1. Trimming took 4 bases from V and 4 from J; bases not matched to a gene: 4. Germline-derived CDR1 and CDR2 are MNHNY and SVGAGI (reference sequence). The CDR3 is 15 residues long. CDR3 bases: TGTGCCAGCAGTTCGGACAGGGGGTTATACAATGAGCAGTTCTTC. It encodes CASSSDRGLYNEQFF.

The gene calls are TRBV5-8 and TRBJ2-1; tentatively, D is TRBD2 (5 bases). From germline, CDR1 is SGHTS and CDR2 YDEGEE. V was shortened by 4 bases and J by 2 bases, with 7 bases between the two germline ends. This CDR3 is built from 13 residues. This CDR3 is CASSPTTYNEQFF. CDR3 DNA: TGTGCCAGCAGCCCGACTACCTACAATGAGCAGTTCTTC.

The chain uses TRBV5-4 and TRBJ1-4, with D possibly matching TRBD1 (5 bases). There are 14 residues in the CDR3. With 4 bases removed from V and 10 bases from J, the gap between germline ends came to 17 bases. CDR1 and CDR2 from the germline V gene are SGHNT and YYREEE (reference sequence). The CDR3 sequence: CASSIDQGWGKLFF. The CDR3 coding sequence is TGTGCCAGCAGCATAGATCAGGGATGGGGAAAACTGTTTTTT.